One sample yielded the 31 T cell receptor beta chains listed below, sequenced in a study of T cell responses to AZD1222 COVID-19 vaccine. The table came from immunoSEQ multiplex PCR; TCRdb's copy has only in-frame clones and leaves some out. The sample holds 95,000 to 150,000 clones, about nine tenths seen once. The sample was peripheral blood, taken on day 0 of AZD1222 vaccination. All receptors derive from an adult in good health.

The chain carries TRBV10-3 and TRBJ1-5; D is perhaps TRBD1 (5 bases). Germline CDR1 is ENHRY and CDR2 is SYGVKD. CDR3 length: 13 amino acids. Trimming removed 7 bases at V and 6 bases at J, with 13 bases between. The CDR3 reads CAINGDGTQPQHF. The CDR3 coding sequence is TGTGCCATCAATGGGGACGGAACTCAGCCCCAGCATTTT.

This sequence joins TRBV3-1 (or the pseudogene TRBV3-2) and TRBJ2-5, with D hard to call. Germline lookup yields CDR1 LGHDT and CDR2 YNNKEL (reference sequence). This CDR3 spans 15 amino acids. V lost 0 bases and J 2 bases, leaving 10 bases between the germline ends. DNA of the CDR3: TGTGCCAGCAGCCAAGATCCAGCCAGTCAAGAGACCCAGTACTTC. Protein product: CASSQDPASQETQYF.

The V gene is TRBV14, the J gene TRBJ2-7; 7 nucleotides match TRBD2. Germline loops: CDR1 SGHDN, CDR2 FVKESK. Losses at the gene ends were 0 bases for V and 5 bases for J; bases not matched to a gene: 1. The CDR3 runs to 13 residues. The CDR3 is CASSQDGGDEQYF. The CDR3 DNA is TGTGCCAGCAGCCAAGATGGGGGGGACGAGCAGTACTTC.

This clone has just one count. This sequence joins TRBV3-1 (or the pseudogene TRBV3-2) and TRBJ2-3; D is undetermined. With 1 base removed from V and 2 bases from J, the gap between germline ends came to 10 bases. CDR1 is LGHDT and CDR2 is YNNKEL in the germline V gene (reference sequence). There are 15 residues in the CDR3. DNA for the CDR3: TGTGCCAGCAGCCAAGTGGTATCCTTCACAGATACGCAGTATTTT. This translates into CASSQVVSFTDTQYF.

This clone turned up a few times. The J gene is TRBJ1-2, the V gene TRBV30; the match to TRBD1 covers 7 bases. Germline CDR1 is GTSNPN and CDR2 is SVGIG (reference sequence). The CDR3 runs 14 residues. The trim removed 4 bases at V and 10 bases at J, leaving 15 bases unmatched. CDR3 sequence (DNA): TGTGCCTGGACCGTAAGGGGGACAGTCGGTCCCTACACCTTC. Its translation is CAWTVRGTVGPYTF.

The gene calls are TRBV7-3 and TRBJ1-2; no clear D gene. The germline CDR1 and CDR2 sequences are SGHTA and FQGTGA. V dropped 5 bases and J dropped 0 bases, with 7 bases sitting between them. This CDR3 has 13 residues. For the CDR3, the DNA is TGTGCCAGCAGCCCGCAGCCTAACTATGGCTACACCTTC. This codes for CASSPQPNYGYTF.

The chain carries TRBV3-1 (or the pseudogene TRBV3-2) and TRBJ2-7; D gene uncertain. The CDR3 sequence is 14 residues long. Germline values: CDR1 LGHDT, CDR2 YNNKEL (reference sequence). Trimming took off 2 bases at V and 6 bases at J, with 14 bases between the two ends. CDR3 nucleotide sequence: TGTGCCAGCAGCCAACCCCATGGGCTCCCCGAGCAGTACTTC. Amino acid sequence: CASSQPHGLPEQYF.

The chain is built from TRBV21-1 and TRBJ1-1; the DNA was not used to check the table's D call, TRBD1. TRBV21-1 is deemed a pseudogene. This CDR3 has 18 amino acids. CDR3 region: CASSNRGQGASMNTEAFF. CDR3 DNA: TGTGCCAGCAGCAATAGAGGACAGGGGGCATCGATGAACACTGAAGCTTTCTTT.

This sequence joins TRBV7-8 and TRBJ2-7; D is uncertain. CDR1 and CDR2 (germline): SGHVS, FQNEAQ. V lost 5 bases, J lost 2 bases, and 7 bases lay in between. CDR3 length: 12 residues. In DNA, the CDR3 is TGTGCCAGCAGCCCCCTAACCTACGAGCAGTACTTC. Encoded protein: CASSPLTYEQYF.

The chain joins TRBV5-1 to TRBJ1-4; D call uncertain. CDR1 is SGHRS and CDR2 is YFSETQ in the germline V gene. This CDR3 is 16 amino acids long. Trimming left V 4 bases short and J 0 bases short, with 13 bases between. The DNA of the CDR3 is TGCGCCAGCAGCGTTGGGAGCTCTGCAACTAATGAAAAACTGTTTTTT. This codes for CASSVGSSATNEKLFF.

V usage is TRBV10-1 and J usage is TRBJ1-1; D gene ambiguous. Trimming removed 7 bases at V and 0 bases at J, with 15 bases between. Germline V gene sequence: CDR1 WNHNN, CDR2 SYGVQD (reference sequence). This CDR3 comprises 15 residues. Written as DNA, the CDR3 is TGCGCCAGCACCCGGGGTGGGAGTCTGAACACTGAAGCTTTCTTT. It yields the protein CASTRGGSLNTEAFF.

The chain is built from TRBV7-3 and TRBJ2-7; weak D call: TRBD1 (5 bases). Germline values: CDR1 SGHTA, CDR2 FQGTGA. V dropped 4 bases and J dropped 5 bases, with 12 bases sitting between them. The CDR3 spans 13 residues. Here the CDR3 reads CASSSPGNNEQYF. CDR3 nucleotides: TGTGCCAGCAGCTCTCCAGGGAACAACGAGCAGTACTTC.

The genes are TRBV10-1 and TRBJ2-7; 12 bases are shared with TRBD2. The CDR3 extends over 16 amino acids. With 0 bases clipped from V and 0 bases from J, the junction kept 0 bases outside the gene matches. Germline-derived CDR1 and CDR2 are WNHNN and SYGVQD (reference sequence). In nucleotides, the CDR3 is TGCGCCAGCAGTGAGTCGGGACTAGCGGGCTCCTACGAGCAGTACTTC. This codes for CASSESGLAGSYEQYF.

CDR3 loop: CASSPPMTSGPSTDTQYF. CDR3 coding DNA: TGTGCCAGCTCACCACCGATGACTAGCGGACCCTCTACGGATACGCAGTATTTT. The V gene is TRBV18, the J gene TRBJ2-3; 9 nucleotides match TRBD2. Looked up from germline, CDR1 is KGHSH and CDR2 is LQKENI. The CDR3 length is 18 residues. The V and J ends lost 0 bases and 6 bases, in that order; junction bases with no gene match: 13.

CDR3 in DNA: TGTGCCATCAGTGATGGGGTCGGAAACTACGAGCAGTACTTC. This translates into CAISDGVGNYEQYF. V gene TRBV10-3 combines with J gene TRBJ2-7; D gene ambiguous. Trimming pared 3 bases from V and 3 bases from J, leaving 12 bases between. Germline assignment: CDR1 ENHRY and CDR2 SYGVKD. The CDR3 sequence is 14 residues long.

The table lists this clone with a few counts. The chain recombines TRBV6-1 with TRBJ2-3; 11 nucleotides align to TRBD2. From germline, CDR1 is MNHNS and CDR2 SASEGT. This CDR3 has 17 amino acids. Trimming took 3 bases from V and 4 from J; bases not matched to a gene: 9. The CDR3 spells CASSDPLGLADADTQYF. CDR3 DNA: TGTGCCAGCAGTGACCCTCTGGGACTAGCGGACGCAGATACGCAGTATTTT.

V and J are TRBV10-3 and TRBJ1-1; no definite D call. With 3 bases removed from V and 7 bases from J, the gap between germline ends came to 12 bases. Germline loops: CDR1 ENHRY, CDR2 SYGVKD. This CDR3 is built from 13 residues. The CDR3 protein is CAISDPLWGEAFF. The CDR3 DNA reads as TGTGCCATCAGTGACCCTTTGTGGGGTGAAGCTTTCTTT.

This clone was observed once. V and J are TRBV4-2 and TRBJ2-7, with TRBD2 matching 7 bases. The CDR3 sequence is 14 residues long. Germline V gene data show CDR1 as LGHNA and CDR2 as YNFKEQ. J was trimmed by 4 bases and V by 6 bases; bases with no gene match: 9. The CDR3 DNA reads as TGTGCCAGCAGTCTACAAGCGGGATTTTACGAGCAGTACTTC. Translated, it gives CASSLQAGFYEQYF.

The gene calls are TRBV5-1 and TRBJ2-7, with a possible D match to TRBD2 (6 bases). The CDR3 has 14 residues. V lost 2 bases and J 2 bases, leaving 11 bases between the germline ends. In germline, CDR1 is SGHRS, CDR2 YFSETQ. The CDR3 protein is CASSFSGPTYEQYF. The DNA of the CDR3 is TGCGCCAGCAGCTTTAGCGGTCCCACCTACGAGCAGTACTTC.

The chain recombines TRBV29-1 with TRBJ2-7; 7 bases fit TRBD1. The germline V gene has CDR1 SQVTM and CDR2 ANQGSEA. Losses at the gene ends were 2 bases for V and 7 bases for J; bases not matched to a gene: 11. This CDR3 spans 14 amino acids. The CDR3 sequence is CSVERIRGQSEQYF. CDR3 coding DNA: TGCAGCGTTGAAAGGATTAGGGGGCAATCTGAGCAGTACTTC.

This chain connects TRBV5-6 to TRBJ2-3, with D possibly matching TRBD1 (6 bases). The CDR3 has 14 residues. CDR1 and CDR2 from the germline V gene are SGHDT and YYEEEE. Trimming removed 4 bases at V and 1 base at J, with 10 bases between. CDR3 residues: CASSPWTGTDTQYF. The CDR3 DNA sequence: TGTGCCAGCAGCCCCTGGACAGGCACAGATACGCAGTATTTT.

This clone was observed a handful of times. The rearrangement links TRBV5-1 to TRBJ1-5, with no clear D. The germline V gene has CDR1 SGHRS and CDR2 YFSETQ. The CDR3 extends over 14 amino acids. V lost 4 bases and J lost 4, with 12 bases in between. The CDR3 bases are TGCGCCAGCAGCCCCCGGACGGAAAATCAGCCCCAGCATTTT. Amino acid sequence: CASSPRTENQPQHF.

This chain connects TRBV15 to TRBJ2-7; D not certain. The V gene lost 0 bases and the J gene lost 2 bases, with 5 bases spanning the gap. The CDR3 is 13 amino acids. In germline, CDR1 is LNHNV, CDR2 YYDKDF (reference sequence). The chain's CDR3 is CATSREGTYEQYF. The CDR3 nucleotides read TGTGCCACCAGCAGAGAGGGCACCTACGAGCAGTACTTC.

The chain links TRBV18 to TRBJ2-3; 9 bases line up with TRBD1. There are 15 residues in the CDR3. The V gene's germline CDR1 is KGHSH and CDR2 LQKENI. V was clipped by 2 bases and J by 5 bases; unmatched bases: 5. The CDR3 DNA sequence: TGTGCCAGCTCACCAAGGACAGGGGTGAGAGATACGCAGTATTTT. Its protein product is CASSPRTGVRDTQYF.

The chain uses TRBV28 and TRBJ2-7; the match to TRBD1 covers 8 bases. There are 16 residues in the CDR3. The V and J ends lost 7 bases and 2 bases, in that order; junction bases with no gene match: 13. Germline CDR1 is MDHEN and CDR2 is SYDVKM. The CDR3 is CASTIAQGGRAYEQYF. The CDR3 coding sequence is TGTGCCAGCACCATCGCACAGGGGGGAAGAGCCTACGAGCAGTACTTC. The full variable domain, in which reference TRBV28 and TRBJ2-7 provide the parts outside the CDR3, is DVKVTQSSRYLVKRTGEKVFLECVQDMDHENMFWYRQDPGLGLRLIYFSYDVKMKEKGDIPEGYSVSREKKERFSLILESASTNQTSMYLCASTIAQGGRAYEQYFGPGTRLTVT.

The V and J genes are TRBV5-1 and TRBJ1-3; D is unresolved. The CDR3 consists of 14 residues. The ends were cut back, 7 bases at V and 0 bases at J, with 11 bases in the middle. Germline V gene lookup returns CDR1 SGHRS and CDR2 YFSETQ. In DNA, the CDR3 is TGCGCCAGCCGGGTTGAAAGCTCTGGAAACACCATATATTTT. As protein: CASRVESSGNTIYF.

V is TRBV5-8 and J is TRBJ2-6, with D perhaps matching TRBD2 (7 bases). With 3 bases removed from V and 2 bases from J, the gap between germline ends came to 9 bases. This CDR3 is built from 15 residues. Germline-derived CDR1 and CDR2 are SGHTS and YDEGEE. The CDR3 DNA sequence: TGTGCCAGCAGCTGGGGGGGCCCTGGGGCCAACGTCCTGACTTTC. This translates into CASSWGGPGANVLTF.

The CDR3 DNA reads TGCGCCAGCAGCCACGGACAGAGCTACGAGCAGTACTTC. This codes for CASSHGQSYEQYF. This chain uses TRBV4-3 with TRBJ2-7; possible D gene TRBD1, 6 bases. This CDR3 has 13 residues. Germline assignment: CDR1 LGHNA and CDR2 YSLEER. V was pared by 3 bases and J by 3 bases, with 9 bases between.

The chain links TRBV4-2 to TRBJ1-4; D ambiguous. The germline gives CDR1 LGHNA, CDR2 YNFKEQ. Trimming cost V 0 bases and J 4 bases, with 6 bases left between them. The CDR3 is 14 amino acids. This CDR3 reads CASSQDWHNEKLFF. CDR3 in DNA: TGTGCCAGCAGCCAAGATTGGCATAATGAAAAACTGTTTTTT.

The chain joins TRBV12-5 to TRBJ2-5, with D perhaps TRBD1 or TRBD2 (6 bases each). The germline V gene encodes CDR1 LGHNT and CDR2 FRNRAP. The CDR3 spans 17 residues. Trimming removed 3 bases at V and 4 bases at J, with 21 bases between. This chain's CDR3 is CASGFAQVRGGGETQYF. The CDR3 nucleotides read TGTGCTAGTGGTTTCGCCCAAGTTCGAGGGGGAGGAGAGACCCAGTACTTC.

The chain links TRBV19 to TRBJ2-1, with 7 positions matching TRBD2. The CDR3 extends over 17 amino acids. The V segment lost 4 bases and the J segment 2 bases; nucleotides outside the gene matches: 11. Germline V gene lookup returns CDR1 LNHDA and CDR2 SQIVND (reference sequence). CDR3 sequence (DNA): TGTGCCAGTAGTACTGACCTAGCGGCGGCGGCCTACAATGAGCAGTTCTTC. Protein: CASSTDLAAAAYNEQFF.